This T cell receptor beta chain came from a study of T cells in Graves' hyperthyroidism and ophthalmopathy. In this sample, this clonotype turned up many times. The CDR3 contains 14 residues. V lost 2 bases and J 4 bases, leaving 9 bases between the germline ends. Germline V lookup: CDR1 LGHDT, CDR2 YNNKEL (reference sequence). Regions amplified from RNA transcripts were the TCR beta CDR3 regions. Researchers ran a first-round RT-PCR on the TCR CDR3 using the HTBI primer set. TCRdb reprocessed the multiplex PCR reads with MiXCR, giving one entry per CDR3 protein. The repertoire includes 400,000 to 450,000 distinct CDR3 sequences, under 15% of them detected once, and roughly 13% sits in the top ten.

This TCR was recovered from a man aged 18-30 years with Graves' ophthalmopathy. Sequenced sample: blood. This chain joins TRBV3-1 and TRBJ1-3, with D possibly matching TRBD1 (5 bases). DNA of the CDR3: TGTGCCAGCAGCCAAAGGGGCGGAGGAAACACCATATATTTT. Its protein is CASSQRGGGNTIYF.